The 18 T cell receptor beta chains presented below share a single source sample, sequenced in a study of blood T cells in healthy people across ages. The authors ran a second PCR of 7 to 11 cycles using a sample-barcoded 5' primer and a J-beta primer mix. TCRdb independently ran MiXCR on the 5' RACE reads; one entry per CDR3 protein. The sample records about 670,000 distinct CDR3 sequences, less than 45% being singletons. Material: blood. These receptor sequences come from an elderly man in good health.

The chain has TRBV6-5 and TRBJ2-1, with TRBD1 identical over 10 bases. The germline CDR1 and CDR2 sequences are MNHEY and SVGAGI. The junction had 8 bases not matched to a gene; V was cut back by 2 bases and J by 10 bases. This CDR3 comprises 15 residues. CDR3 in amino acids: CASSYGQGGTYEQFF. The DNA of the CDR3 is TGTGCCAGCAGTTACGGACAGGGGGGTACCTACGAGCAGTTCTTC.

Regarding this clonotype: A much larger clone differs by one base, so this may be a read error. This rearrangement joins TRBV3-1 to TRBJ2-1; perhaps TRBD2 as D (5 bases). Trimming pared 0 bases from V and 5 bases from J, leaving 17 bases between. This CDR3 comprises 17 residues. Germline V gene data show CDR1 as LGHDT and CDR2 as YNNKEL (reference sequence). CDR3 protein: CASSQDASGGSHNEQFF. The CDR3 bases are TGTGCCAGCAGCCAAGACGCCAGTGGCGGGTCCCACAATGAGCAGTTCTTC.

This clonotype was picked up one time. This chain links TRBV25-1 with TRBJ2-7, with a tentative D call TRBD1 (6 bases). V was pared by 4 bases and J by 4 bases, with 20 bases between. This CDR3 has 16 amino acids. Germline lookup yields CDR1 MGHDK and CDR2 SYGVNS. CDR3 DNA sequence: TGTGCCAGCAGTGCCAAGTGGGGACAAGGCACATACGAGCAGTACTTC. It translates to CASSAKWGQGTYEQYF.

This clonotype was recorded once. A read error may produce the germline difference seen at one junction end. This chain links TRBV7-2 with TRBJ2-2; 8 bases map to TRBD1. This CDR3 spans 14 amino acids. Germline V gives CDR1 SGHTA, CDR2 FQGNSA. The CDR3 coding sequence is TGTGCCAGCAGCCCCCGACAGGGGACCGGGGAGCCGTTTTTT. Protein: CASSPRQGTGEPFF.

This clonotype was observed a handful of times. The chain uses TRBV4-3 and TRBJ2-2; D gene uncertain. This CDR3 has 14 residues. Germline CDR1 and CDR2: LGHNA and YSLEER. V was shortened by 0 bases and J by 6 bases, with 8 bases between the two germline ends. The chain's CDR3 is CASSQDNLPGELFF. Here the CDR3 DNA reads TGCGCCAGCAGCCAAGACAATTTGCCCGGGGAGCTGTTTTTT.

The chain links TRBV10-3 to TRBJ2-6; D remains unclear. The germline V and J ends were trimmed by 0 bases and 0 bases, with 6 bases remaining between them. The CDR3 has 16 residues. Germline-derived CDR1 and CDR2 are ENHRY and SYGVKD. In DNA form, the CDR3 reads TGTGCCATCAGTGAGTCGGGGAACTCTGGGGCCAACGTCCTGACTTTC. Protein product: CAISESGNSGANVLTF.

The chain is built from TRBV7-2 and TRBJ2-7; TRBD1 agrees at 9 bases. Germline V gives CDR1 SGHTA, CDR2 FQGNSA. V lost 4 bases, J lost 6 bases, and 7 bases stayed unmatched. The CDR3 covers 14 residues. CDR3 DNA sequence: TGTGCCAGCAGCTCAATGACAGGGGGTCGCGAGCAGTACTTC. Its translation: CASSSMTGGREQYF.

The chain employs TRBV3-1 and TRBJ2-7; 9 bases map to TRBD2. J was trimmed by 4 bases and V by 1 base; bases with no gene match: 11. The CDR3 contains 17 residues. Germline V CDR1 and CDR2: LGHDT, YNNKEL (reference sequence). For the CDR3, the DNA is TGTGCCAGCAGCCAAGGGCGGGGGGGCCGAAGACGATACGAGCAGTACTTC. Protein: CASSQGRGGRRRYEQYF.

This chain connects TRBV20-1 to TRBJ1-1; no clear D. Looked up from germline, CDR1 is DFQATT and CDR2 is SNEGSKA (reference sequence). The V gene lost 4 bases and the J gene lost 5 bases, with 17 bases spanning the gap. The CDR3 runs 14 residues. The CDR3: CSANSGPLGTEAFF. For the CDR3, the DNA is TGCAGTGCTAATTCAGGACCCTTGGGTACTGAAGCTTTCTTT.

This clonotype was counted only a few times. The V and J genes are TRBV29-1 and TRBJ2-3; 13 positions match TRBD2. The CDR3 runs 14 residues. The V gene end was trimmed by 8 bases and the J gene end by 3 bases; junction bases not matched to a gene: 5. Germline assignment: CDR1 SQVTM and CDR2 ANQGSEA. CDR3 in DNA: TGCAGCTTCCGGACTAGCGGGAGAACAGATACGCAGTATTTT. Its protein product is CSFRTSGRTDTQYF.

The sample holds a few counts of this clonotype. CDR3 coding DNA: TGTGCCAGCAGTGATACATCGGTAGTGCAGTACTTC. This codes for CASSDTSVVQYF. The chain links TRBV25-1 to TRBJ2-7; no reliable D call. V shed 3 bases and J shed 9 bases, with 12 bases lying between them. Germline V lookup: CDR1 MGHDK, CDR2 SYGVNS. The CDR3 length is 12 residues.

As regards this clonotype: A much more abundant neighbour one base away suggests this may be a read error. V is TRBV6-1 and J is TRBJ1-1, with D perhaps TRBD1 (6 bases). This CDR3 contains 12 residues. Germline CDR1 is MNHNS and CDR2 is SASEGT. The CDR3 is CTSRTVNTEAFF. CDR3 sequence (DNA): TGTACCAGCAGGACAGTGAACACTGAAGCTTTCTTT.

This clonotype was seen a few times. V is TRBV18 and J is TRBJ2-6; TRBD1 agrees at 7 bases. V lost 0 bases, J lost 2 bases, and 1 base stayed unmatched. CDR3 length: 16 residues. CDR1 is KGHSH and CDR2 is LQKENI in the germline V gene. CDR3 amino acids: CASSPPDRAGANVLTF. The CDR3 DNA reads as TGTGCCAGCTCACCACCCGACAGGGCTGGGGCCAACGTCCTGACTTTC.

The rearrangement uses TRBV5-1 and TRBJ2-7, with D perhaps matching TRBD2 (7 bases). CDR1 and CDR2 (germline): SGHRS, YFSETQ. Trimming removed 6 bases from V and 7 bases from J, with 29 bases in between. This CDR3 has 17 residues. The chain's CDR3 is CASNPDAGASVGNEQYF. CDR3 nucleotides: TGCGCCAGCAATCCGGACGCGGGGGCTAGCGTGGGCAATGAGCAGTACTTC.

The chain uses TRBV7-2 and TRBJ2-6; 8 bases map to TRBD1. V was pared by 5 bases and J by 4 bases, with 13 bases of the junction left unmatched. CDR1 and CDR2 (germline): SGHTA, FQGNSA. The CDR3 sequence is 18 residues long. In DNA form, the CDR3 reads TGTGCCAGCAGCACACACGTGAGACAGGGGAAAGGGGCCAACGTCCTGACTTTC. It codes for CASSTHVRQGKGANVLTF.

Many counts were recorded for this clonotype. This rearrangement joins TRBV15 to TRBJ2-7; D tentatively fits TRBD1 or TRBD2 (5 bases each). There are 16 residues in the CDR3. The germline gives CDR1 LNHNV, CDR2 YYDKDF (reference sequence). Trimming pared 5 bases from V and 2 bases from J, leaving 19 bases between. DNA for the CDR3: TGTGCCACCAGCGCCAACTTCGGGACCGCGGCCTACGAGCAGTACTTC. Amino acids: CATSANFGTAAYEQYF.

As for this clonotype: A read error may produce the germline difference seen at one junction end. The DNA for the CDR3 is TGTGCCAGCGGCGTATACGGCGGGAGTAGCAATGAGCAGTTCTTC. It translates to CASGVYGGSSNEQFF. The chain is built from TRBV9 and TRBJ2-7; 7 nucleotides align to TRBD2. The J call is uncertain, as TRBJ2-1 better fits the DNA end. The CDR3 is made up of 15 amino acids. The germline gives CDR1 SGDLS, CDR2 YYNGEE.

J is TRBJ2-3 and V is TRBV4-2; 11 bases are a match to TRBD2. This CDR3 is built from 20 residues. After removal of 2 bases from V and 4 bases from J, the junction contained 17 bases not matched to a gene. Per the germline V gene, CDR1 is LGHNA and CDR2 is YNFKEQ. DNA for the CDR3: TGTGCCAGCAGCCAAATTGGGGGGCCCGATAGCGGGAGGGCGTCAGATACGCAGTATTTT. Amino acids: CASSQIGGPDSGRASDTQYF.